This T cell receptor (beta chain) is from a study of OX40 agonist ivuxolimab in advanced cancers. Across the whole study: Under the entry rules, prior anti-PD-1, anti-PD-L1 or anti-CTLA-4 therapy was allowed, and less than 50% had some.

Only in-frame clones appear in the TCRdb table, and some are missing; sequencing was by immunoSEQ multiplex PCR. Of 40,000 to 50,000 clones listed, 88% are singletons. The germline gives CDR1 ENHRY, CDR2 SYGVKD. This CDR3 has 15 amino acids. Unmatched junction bases numbered 10, after V lost 5 bases and J lost 4 bases. The starting material was CD4+ or CD8+ T cells sorted from blood, obtained in a trial of the OX40 agonist ivuxolimab. V gene TRBV10-3 combines with J gene TRBJ1-2, with 7 bases lining up with TRBD1. The receptor's source is an adult with an advanced solid tumor such as melanoma, head and neck, liver or kidney cancer. The CDR3 is CAISPRTGRSYGYTF. For the CDR3, the DNA is TGTGCCATCAGTCCCCGGACAGGTCGTTCCTATGGCTACACCTTC.